Described below is a single T cell receptor (beta chain) sequence and its context. Trimming stripped 3 bases from V and 6 bases from J, with 12 bases between. Germline assignment: CDR1 ENHRY and CDR2 SYGVKD. The CDR3 totals 13 residues. TCRdb's table, derived via immunoSEQ multiplex PCR, lists solely in-frame clones and lacks some. The data show about 75,000 clones, 85% to 90% seen once. The sample originates from a study of blood T cell repertoires in COVID-19. For the study at large: Acute and convalescent COVID-19 samples came from the United States, Italy and Spain. Sample material is recorded as cDNA or gDNA derived from T cells, B-cell-depleted T cells, or PBMCs.

Sequences were obtained from peripheral blood. The chain has TRBV10-3 and TRBJ2-7; D is perhaps TRBD1 (6 bases). The TCR sequence derives from a human donor in a cohort sampled during active COVID-19. CDR3 sequence reads: CAISEVGAAEQYF. The CDR3, as DNA: TGTGCCATCAGTGAAGTGGGGGCGGCCGAGCAGTACTTC.